Listed here is a single T cell receptor (beta chain). The sample holds a few counts of this clone. The clone's antigen remains unknown. The record has no base qualities; no much larger clone is one base away. Explained via the paper, the treatment or condition label denotes: about 20 received Ad26.COV2.S at low or high dose, single or two shots; 5 received placebo; per-sample allocation not given. For vaccine and placebo recipients, the sequenced repertoires came from samples collected on day 63 after the first injection. Cohort 1b enrolled fewer than 30 adults aged 18-55 years at a single site in Boston, USA, between 29 July and 7 August 2020. Ad26.COV2.S was a replication-incompetent adenovirus type 26 vector expressing a prefusion-stabilized SARS-CoV-2 spike protein from the original Wuhan strain. The sample comes from a study of Ad26.COV2.S vaccination and SARS-CoV-2 variants (dated by TCRdb to about 2021). Describing the broader study: Donors in the vaccine arm were drawn from COV1001, a multicentre, randomized, double-blind, placebo-controlled phase I-IIa trial testing Ad26.COV2.S in healthy adults. Ad26.COV2.S was given intramuscularly at 5x10^10 or 1x10^11 viral particles, as a single shot or as two shots 56 days apart. TCRbeta repertoire sequencing was used to assess the specificity and breadth of SARS-CoV-2-reactive T cell receptors after Ad26.COV2.S vaccination. A total of 32 samples were included in the TCR-sequenced set, comprising roughly 19 Ad26.COV2.S vaccine recipients, 5 placebo recipients and 8 SARS-CoV-2 convalescent individuals. Trial participants were randomized into five groups of five, in which low-dose or high-dose Ad26.COV2.S was given once or twice, or placebo was given on both occasions. Throughout the experiments and outcome assessment, investigators stayed blinded to trial group allocation.

Broad study findings and their caveats: It was noted by the authors that total T cell responses may have been underestimated by the TCR breadth and depth analyses. The study was not powered to compare responses between vaccine doses or regimens. Non-spike TCR breadth was comparable between vaccine and placebo recipients, consistent with the vaccine containing only spike. Compared with placebo recipients, Ad26.COV2.S recipients showed higher spike-specific TCR breadth (P = 0.0014). After vaccination, spike-specific CD8+ and CD4+ T cell responses were reported to show substantial breadth.

The immunoSEQ Assay was used to sequence TCRbeta CDR3 regions. After extraction, genomic DNA underwent amplification by bias-controlled multiplex PCR, followed by high-throughput sequencing. As for how the authors treated the data: To quantify the absolute abundance of each unique TCRbeta CDR3 region, sequences were collapsed and filtered. T cell fraction was estimated by normalization of TCRbeta template counts to usable DNA, with usable DNA being measured through amplification of reference genes present in all nucleated cells. Repertoire TCRs were annotated as SARS-CoV-2-specific when V gene, CDR3 amino acid sequence and J gene were exactly matched to a known reactive TCR set. MIRA supplied the reference SARS-CoV-2 TCR set, which was filtered for enrichment in COVID-19-positive ImmuneCODE repertoires so that public or cross-reactive TCRs were removed. Drawing on the MIRA antigens, annotated TCRs were analysed further at the level of specific ORF or position within ORF. Breadth was defined as the number of annotated unique rearrangements divided by the total number of unique productive rearrangements, and depth was defined as the summed frequency of the annotated unique rearrangements. Two-sided Wilcoxon rank-sum tests were used to compare TCR breadth between groups. Held by TCRdb, this immuneACCESS table contains in-frame sequences only and omits some clones. Under half of the omission traces to an unresolved V gene where checked; the cause of the rest is unknown. The V and J calls and clone size come from that table; D and trimming were worked out from the DNA. In all, the sample holds 380,000 or so clones, and under 90% of those were seen once. Clones ranked in the top ten supply about 8% of the sample.

The source was peripheral blood, collected in a trial of Ad26.COV2.S vaccine versus placebo. The TCR originated in a person aged 18-60 years who received the Ad26.COV2.S COVID-19 vaccine or a placebo.

CDR3 protein: CASSQWDTEAFF. In nucleotide form, the sequence is TGTGCCAGCAGCCAATGGGACACTGAAGCTTTCTTT. Here the chain combines TRBV5-4 and TRBJ1-1, with no D gene named confidently. The germline V gene (reference sequence) sets CDR1 to SGHNT and CDR2 to YYREEE. The germline ends are 7 bases apart after V is trimmed by 4 bases and J by 3 bases. Reading from cysteine to phenylalanine, the CDR3 counts 12 amino acids. Only the CDR3 portion is preserved as DNA: 36 bases, with reading frame beginning at the first base.